The 29 T cell receptor beta chains reported below all come from one sample, sequenced in a study of blood T cell repertoires in COVID-19. Profiled with immunoSEQ multiplex PCR; TCRdb holds only in-frame clones, not every one. The sample yields 120,000 to 150,000 clones, around 90% seen once. Material: peripheral blood. Receptor source: a human donor in a cohort sampled during active COVID-19.

CDR3 bases: TGTGCCAGCAGCTCCGGGACAGGGGGGCACGAGCAGTACTTC. Translating gives CASSSGTGGHEQYF. The chain couples TRBV5-6 to TRBJ2-7; 11 positions match TRBD1. CDR1 and CDR2 from the germline V gene are SGHDT and YYEEEE. This CDR3 region has 14 residues. V was clipped by 3 bases and J by 5 bases; unmatched bases: 4.

This chain uses TRBV5-6 with TRBJ2-3; the D is unclear. Germline V gives CDR1 SGHDT, CDR2 YYEEEE. The CDR3 runs to 15 residues. Trimming pared 1 base from V and 0 bases from J, leaving 9 bases between. The CDR3 protein is CASSLTPLSTDTQYF. DNA for the CDR3: TGTGCCAGCAGCTTGACCCCCCTAAGCACAGATACGCAGTATTTT.

V usage is TRBV7-3 and J usage is TRBJ2-6, with a tentative D call TRBD2 (6 bases). The CDR3 totals 17 residues. The germline V and J ends were trimmed by 5 bases and 0 bases, with 14 bases remaining between them. Germline CDR1 reads SGHTA; CDR2 reads FQGTGA. This CDR3 reads CASSRGSTFSGANVLTF. The CDR3 DNA reads TGTGCCAGCAGCCGGGGGTCCACCTTCTCTGGGGCCAACGTCCTGACTTTC.

The table lists this clone with a count of one. Other DNA sequences of this sample code for an identical CDR3. The rearrangement joins TRBV5-4 to TRBJ1-4; D uncertain. CDR3 size: 13 residues. The germline V gene encodes CDR1 SGHNT and CDR2 YYREEE (reference sequence). V lost 3 bases and J lost 0, with 3 bases in between. In nucleotides, the CDR3 is TGTGCCAGCAGCTCGGCAACTAATGAAAAACTGTTTTTT. Amino acid sequence: CASSSATNEKLFF.

The rearrangement joins TRBV6-5 to TRBJ2-7, with 11 bases lining up with TRBD2. V shed 6 bases and J 2 bases; nucleotides not matched to a gene: 3. The CDR3 is 14 amino acids. From germline, CDR1 is MNHEY and CDR2 SVGAGI. CDR3 residues: CASSGTSGTYEQYF. The DNA of the CDR3 is TGTGCCAGCAGCGGGACTAGCGGTACCTACGAGCAGTACTTC.

V gene TRBV5-8 combines with J gene TRBJ2-7; 11 bases are a match to TRBD1. The CDR3 runs to 16 residues. The V and J ends lost 4 bases and 3 bases, in that order; junction bases with no gene match: 9. From germline, CDR1 is SGHTS and CDR2 YDEGEE. The CDR3 bases are TGTGCCAGCAGCGCAGGACAGGGGGCGCGTATCTACGAGCAGTACTTC. It is translated as CASSAGQGARIYEQYF. Together with reference TRBV5-8 and TRBJ2-7, the CDR3 gives the full variable domain: EAGVTQSPTHLIKTRGQQATLRCSPISGHTSVYWYQQALGLGLQFLLWYDEGEERNRGNFPPRFSGRQFPNYSSELNVNALELEDSALYLCASSAGQGARIYEQYFGPGTRLTVT.

A few counts support this clone. J is TRBJ1-2 and V is TRBV11-2; D gene ambiguous. The V gene lost 3 bases and the J gene lost 3 bases, with 8 bases spanning the gap. Germline-derived CDR1 and CDR2 are SGHAT and FQNNGV. This CDR3 comprises 13 residues. The DNA of the CDR3 is TGTGCCAGCAGCTTCGGGAGGTACTATGGCTACACCTTC. Encoded protein: CASSFGRYYGYTF.

This chain connects TRBV5-4 to TRBJ2-1; perhaps TRBD2 as D (7 bases). The CDR3 spans 16 residues. Germline V gene sequence: CDR1 SGHNT, CDR2 YYREEE (reference sequence). Trimming took 1 base from V and 2 from J, leaving 13 bases between them. CDR3 nucleotide sequence: TGTGCCAGCAGCTTGAGTGCGGGGGCGGCCTACAATGAGCAGTTCTTC. It encodes CASSLSAGAAYNEQFF.

This clone appeared a few times. This chain joins TRBV29-1 and TRBJ2-3; D is unclear. The CDR3 runs to 11 residues. Germline-derived CDR1 and CDR2 are SQVTM and ANQGSEA. Trimming removed 5 bases at V and 6 bases at J, with 9 bases between. This chain's CDR3 is CSVFFVDTQYF. The CDR3 DNA reads TGCAGCGTTTTCTTTGTCGATACGCAGTATTTT.

In this sample, this clone turned up a few times. The J gene is TRBJ1-1, the V gene TRBV5-8; TRBD1 might be the D (6 bases). This CDR3 contains 14 residues. Between the trimmed V and J ends, which lost 1 base and 4 bases, there was a span of 11 bases. Germline values: CDR1 SGHTS, CDR2 YDEGEE. For the CDR3, the DNA is TGTGCCAGCAGCTTGCGTGGGGGCGGCACTGAAGCTTTCTTT. As protein: CASSLRGGGTEAFF. The entire variable domain, with the rest obtained from reference TRBV5-8 and TRBJ1-1, is as follows: EAGVTQSPTHLIKTRGQQATLRCSPISGHTSVYWYQQALGLGLQFLLWYDEGEERNRGNFPPRFSGRQFPNYSSELNVNALELEDSALYLCASSLRGGGTEAFFGQGTRLTVV.

V usage is TRBV6-5 and J usage is TRBJ1-1, with TRBD1 as a possible D gene (6 bases). Trimming removed 5 bases at V and 1 base at J, with 14 bases between. The CDR3 length is 15 residues. Germline CDR1 reads MNHEY; CDR2 reads SVGAGI. DNA for the CDR3: TGTGCCAGCAGTCCCTATGGACAGCCGAACACTGAAGCTTTCTTT. Translation gives CASSPYGQPNTEAFF.

This clone was counted a single time. The V and J genes are TRBV6-2 or TRBV6-3 and TRBJ2-1, with 14 nucleotides matching TRBD2. Germline CDR1 MNHEY, CDR2 SVGEGT. This CDR3 spans 15 amino acids. J was trimmed by 8 bases and V by 5 bases; bases with no gene match: 5. CDR3 DNA: TGTGCCAGCAGTAGGACTAGCGGGGGGTTGGATGAGCAGTTCTTC. Translated: CASSRTSGGLDEQFF.

The chain couples TRBV20-1 to TRBJ2-3, with a possible D match to TRBD1 (5 bases). The CDR3 consists of 10 residues. CDR1 is DFQATT and CDR2 is SNEGSKA in the germline V gene (reference sequence). V lost 6 bases and J 4 bases, leaving 5 bases between the germline ends. This CDR3 reads CSAGADTQYF. The CDR3 DNA reads as TGCAGTGCAGGGGCAGATACGCAGTATTTT.

The table lists this clone with a few counts. The chain carries TRBV5-1 and TRBJ2-3; 9 positions agree with TRBD1. V shed 6 bases, J shed 4 bases, and the junction held 12 bases outside the gene matches. The germline V gene has CDR1 SGHRS and CDR2 YFSETQ. CDR3 length equals 16 residues. The CDR3 nucleotides read TGCGCCAGCACGGTACAGGGGGCGAGGGTCCCAGATACGCAGTATTTT. This gives the protein CASTVQGARVPDTQYF.

This clone has just one count. The chain recombines TRBV19 with TRBJ2-7; 7 bases map to TRBD2. This CDR3 is built from 17 residues. Germline CDR1 is LNHDA and CDR2 is SQIVND (reference sequence). The V gene end was trimmed by 4 bases and the J gene end by 2 bases; junction bases not matched to a gene: 14. DNA for the CDR3: TGTGCCAGTAGTACACAACCTCAGCGGGGCGTCCCCTACGAGCAGTACTTC. This codes for CASSTQPQRGVPYEQYF.

Regarding this clone: The same CDR3 arises from other DNA sequences in this sample as well. This chain uses TRBV5-1 with TRBJ2-7; TRBD2 is a possible D gene (5 bases). Trimming left V 1 base short and J 7 bases short, with 9 bases between. Germline-derived CDR1 and CDR2 are SGHRS and YFSETQ. The CDR3 covers 12 residues. The CDR3 DNA sequence: TGCGCCAGCAGCTTGTTAGGGAGAGAGCAGTACTTC. Translation: CASSLLGREQYF.

This chain links TRBV4-2 with TRBJ2-3; 9 bases are shared with TRBD2. This CDR3 is built from 16 residues. V gave up 1 base and J gave up 5 bases; unmatched junction bases: 7. Per germline, CDR1 LGHNA and CDR2 YNFKEQ. CDR3 bases: TGTGCCAGCAGCCAAGGGACTGGCGGGGGGGTAGATACGCAGTATTTT. Translated: CASSQGTGGGVDTQYF.

J is TRBJ2-5 and V is TRBV5-6, with 11 positions matching TRBD2. Germline values: CDR1 SGHDT, CDR2 YYEEEE. The CDR3 has 18 residues. J was trimmed by 5 bases and V by 3 bases; bases with no gene match: 15. This chain's CDR3 is CASSWRTSGSHPRETQYF. The CDR3 region has the DNA TGTGCCAGCAGCTGGAGGACTAGCGGGTCTCACCCACGGGAGACCCAGTACTTC.

The CDR3 nucleotides read TGTGCCAGCAGCTCTGGGGCAGGGGGAGGAAACACCATATATTTT. As protein: CASSSGAGGGNTIYF. The rearrangement joins TRBV7-8 to TRBJ1-3; 7 positions agree with TRBD1. V lost 4 bases, J lost 4 bases, and 7 bases stayed unmatched. CDR1 and CDR2 (germline): SGHVS, FQNEAQ. This CDR3 contains 15 residues.

The genes are TRBV10-3 and TRBJ2-3; D possibly corresponds to TRBD1 (6 bases). Germline values: CDR1 ENHRY, CDR2 SYGVKD. Trimming left V 6 bases short and J 1 base short, with 14 bases between. The CDR3 extends over 15 amino acids. CDR3 sequence reads: CAISARGLGTDTQYF. In DNA form, the CDR3 reads TGTGCCATCAGCGCCAGGGGTCTTGGCACAGATACGCAGTATTTT.

The V call is TRBV7-2, the J call TRBJ1-5, with 7 bases fitting TRBD1. The CDR3 runs to 16 residues. Losses at the gene ends were 1 base for V and 2 bases for J; bases not matched to a gene: 5. Germline CDR1 SGHTA, CDR2 FQGNSA. The CDR3 loop reads CASSLEGAQGNQPQHF. CDR3 sequence (DNA): TGTGCCAGCAGCTTAGAGGGGGCGCAGGGCAATCAGCCCCAGCATTTT.

CDR3 nucleotides: TGTGCCAGCAGTGAGGGAGGCCCCGGGCAGAAAGCTTTCTTT. Protein product: CASSEGGPGQKAFF. This chain links TRBV25-1 with TRBJ1-1, with no clear D. CDR3 length equals 14 residues. From germline, CDR1 is MGHDK and CDR2 SYGVNS. The V end lost 3 bases, the J end lost 9 bases, and 17 bases lay between the germline ends. Filled out from reference TRBV25-1 and TRBJ1-1, the complete variable domain reads EADIYQTPRYLVIGTGKKITLECSQTMGHDKMYWYQQDPGMELHLIHYSYGVNSTEKGDLSSESTVSRIRTEHFPLTLESARPSHTSQYLCASSEGGPGQKAFFGQGTRLTVV.

V gene TRBV5-5 combines with J gene TRBJ1-5, with a weak D call TRBD1 (5 bases). The V end was cut by 4 bases, the J end by 7 bases, with 24 bases between. Germline-derived CDR1 and CDR2 are SGHKS and YYEKEE (reference sequence). There are 17 residues in the CDR3. In nucleotides, the CDR3 is TGTGCCAGCAGCCAAGCTTGGGGTTCGGGGGAGATCCAGCCCCAGCATTTT. Translated, it gives CASSQAWGSGEIQPQHF.

This clone is a singleton in its sample. The sample holds other DNA sequences that translate to the same CDR3. The genes are TRBV10-3 and TRBJ2-3; D remains ambiguous. Trimming left V 3 bases short and J 5 bases short, with 3 bases between. Germline V gene data show CDR1 as ENHRY and CDR2 as SYGVKD. This CDR3 has 11 amino acids. The CDR3 is CAISDRDTQYF. For the CDR3, the DNA is TGTGCCATCAGTGACCGAGATACGCAGTATTTT.

This rearrangement joins TRBV7-3 to TRBJ2-2; 7 nucleotides align to TRBD1. The CDR3 sequence is 17 residues long. The ends lost 5 bases at V and 7 bases at J; junction bases unmatched: 16. Germline CDR1 reads SGHTA; CDR2 reads FQGTGA. The CDR3 is CASSPSPDRVIVGELFF. CDR3 sequence (DNA): TGTGCCAGCAGCCCATCCCCTGACAGGGTCATAGTCGGGGAGCTGTTTTTT. Full variable domain (remainder filled in from reference TRBV7-3 and TRBJ2-2): GAGVSQTPSNKVTEKGKYVELRCDPISGHTALYWYRQSLGQGPEFLIYFQGTGAADDSGLPNDRFFAVRPEGSVSTLKIQRTERGDSAVYLCASSPSPDRVIVGELFFGEGSRLTVL.

This chain joins TRBV7-2 and TRBJ2-3; 12 nucleotides agree with TRBD2. Germline-derived CDR1 and CDR2 are SGHTA and FQGNSA. The CDR3 contains 17 residues. J was trimmed by 0 bases and V by 5 bases; bases with no gene match: 6. The CDR3 spells CASSVGTSGPSTDTQYF. CDR3 nucleotide sequence: TGTGCCAGCAGCGTCGGGACTAGCGGGCCTAGCACAGATACGCAGTATTTT. Full variable domain (missing parts from reference TRBV7-2 and TRBJ2-3): GAGVSQSPSNKVTEKGKDVELRCDPISGHTALYWYRQSLGQGLEFLIYFQGNSAPDKSGLPSDRFSAERTGGSVSTLTIQRTQQEDSAVYLCASSVGTSGPSTDTQYFGPGTRLTVL.

On this clone: At one of its ends the junction is not consistent with the germline gene, which may arise from a read error. V and J are TRBV7-7 and TRBJ2-5; 7 bases match TRBD2. The CDR3 is 15 residues long. CDR1 and CDR2 from the germline V gene are SSHAT and FNYEAQ (reference sequence). This CDR3 reads CASSLGGGVQETQYF. In DNA, the CDR3 is TGTGCTAGCAGCCTGGGGGGGGGAGTCCAAGAGACCCAGTACTTC. The entire variable domain, with the rest obtained from reference TRBV7-7 and TRBJ2-5, is as follows: GAGVSQSPRYKVTKRGQDVTLRCDPISSHATLYWYQQALGQGPEFLTYFNYEAQPDKSGLPSDRFSAERPEGSISTLTIQRTEQRDSAMYRCASSLGGGVQETQYFGPGTRLLVL.

The V gene is TRBV5-1, the J gene TRBJ2-2; TRBD2 matches 7 bases. Trimming at V came to 0 bases and at J to 3 bases, leaving 5 bases not matched to a gene. Germline V gives CDR1 SGHRS, CDR2 YFSETQ. The CDR3 consists of 16 residues. Here the CDR3 reads CASSLDAGVDTGELFF. In DNA, the CDR3 is TGCGCCAGCAGCTTGGACGCGGGGGTGGACACCGGGGAGCTGTTTTTT.

The J gene is TRBJ1-5, the V gene TRBV3-1 (or the pseudogene TRBV3-2); D is possibly TRBD1 (5 bases). CDR3 length: 13 residues. CDR1 is LGHDT, CDR2 YNNKEL, per germline (reference sequence). The V end lost 4 bases, the J end lost 8 bases, and 12 bases lay between the germline ends. The chain's CDR3 is CASSRGGMEPQHF. CDR3 sequence (DNA): TGTGCCAGCAGCCGGGGGGGGATGGAGCCCCAGCATTTT.